This T cell receptor (beta chain) was found in a study of blood T cell repertoires in COVID-19 (dated by TCRdb to about 2020). At the level of the whole study: The collaborator samples originated in the United States, Italy and Spain and spanned the acute and convalescent phases of COVID-19. Samples came from the ongoing ImmuneRACE study (first 160 participants) plus 1,254 subjects from 6 global collaborators. The dataset comprised deeply sampled blood TCRbeta repertoires from subjects exposed to, actively infected with, or recovered from COVID-19. The prospective study material was composed of cDNA or gDNA derived from T cells, B-cell-depleted T cells, or PBMCs. The sample metadata nearly always contained a de-identified subject ID, COVID-19 status, age in years and sex. The repertoires were made available in a free public database intended to serve as a resource for research on the immune response to SARS-CoV-2. Where available, HLA class I and class II types were taken from metadata supplied by the sample provider and were not determined by assay-based typing. Overall study outcomes, separate from this receptor: The amount of clinical and demographic metadata varied by source and participant and was provided uncurated.

With regard to this clone: The target of this receptor is not known. Base-call qualities are not available, and no considerably larger clone is one nucleotide away.

TCRbeta CDR3 regions were amplified from genomic DNA using the immunoSEQ Assay, a bias-controlled multiplex PCR. On the authors' methods: Within the assay, amplification of reference gene primers was used to estimate how many nucleated cells each sample contained. To quantify the absolute abundance of each unique TCRbeta CDR3 rearrangement, sequence reads were collapsed and filtered. Productive Simpson clonality was computed per sample as the square root of Simpson's diversity index over productive rearrangements. TCRdb's version of the immuneACCESS table is confined to in-frame rearrangements and falls short of the full clone set. An unresolved V gene accounts for under half of the shortfall where checked; the remainder is of unknown origin. V, J and clone size are those of that table, while D and trimming were read from the DNA. Present in this sample are hundreds of thousands of clones, about 88% of which were seen just once. The ten largest clones take up approximately 3% of the sample.

In the prospective study, participants were about 18 to 95 years old, resided in around 25 geographic areas of the United States, and were enrolled through a virtual design. In the prospective study, participants were assigned to cohorts based on the clinical history participants reported in a screening survey and a study questionnaire. ImmuneRACE Cohort 3 recovered participants were defined by two consecutive negative NP/OP PCR tests, healthcare professional clearance, or symptom resolution. In the prospective study, whole blood, serum and a nasopharyngeal or oropharyngeal swab were collected from each participant by mobile phlebotomists. Participants in the prospective study had the option to provide additional blood draws and questionnaires over a roughly 2-month period. Blood samples from the prospective study were shipped frozen or at room temperature prior to DNA extraction. The sample comprised PBMCs or T cells enriched from blood (not recorded which). This clonotype was sampled from a woman between 50 and 59 years old who had recovered from COVID-19.

The CDR3 region has the sequence CATSDLAGGPADTQYF. Read as DNA, the sequence is TGTGCCACCAGTGATTTAGCGGGAGGGCCAGCAGATACGCAGTATTTT. The V and J genes are TRBV24-1 and TRBJ2-3, and 10 junctional nucleotides match TRBD2. After removal of 1 base from V and 4 bases from J, the junction retains 4 bases not matched to a gene. The germline V gene yields KGHDR for CDR1 and SFDVKD for CDR2. The cysteine opens and the phenylalanine closes a CDR3 of 16 amino acids. Left in the record is the CDR3 DNA by itself, 48 bases read in frame from the first base.